The clone carrying this T cell receptor (beta chain) was seen only a few times. Its matching antigen is unknown. Between the trimmed V and J ends, which lost 8 bases and 9 bases, there was a span of 20 bases. The germline V gene encodes CDR1 PRHDT and CDR2 FYEKMQ (reference sequence). The length of the CDR3 is 14 residues. The record originates from a study of molecular identifiers for immune sequencing clone quantification. Study-wide background: Replicate experiments took RNA from around 18,000 or 91,000 naive CD8 cells, divided it five ways and sequenced four. General study points: Even with more than 950,000 naive cells present, spiked Jurkat TCR RNA from one cell was reportedly detectable. Clones carrying above 20 RNA copies accounted for over 98% of effector molecules, under 1% in naive cells.

TCRdb analysed the PCR reads with MiXCR anew, one entry per CDR3 protein. Found here are under 650,000 distinct CDR3 sequences, 20% of them singletons; the top ten hold 0.7% to 1%. The chain combines TRBV13 with TRBJ2-1, with D possibly being TRBD2 (6 bases). This receptor was obtained from a human donor in good health. Some libraries in this study had Jurkat cell RNA spiked in. The specimen sequenced was naive CD8+ T cells from blood, with Jurkat cell RNA spiked in. Specified subset: FACS-sorted CD8+CD4-CCR7+CD45RA+ naive T cells. DNA of the CDR3: TGTGCCAGCGGAACAACTAGCTTCCAAGGTGAGCAGTTCTTC. Translation gives CASGTTSFQGEQFF.